The 14 T cell receptor beta chains in this list originate from one sample, sequenced in a study of T cell responses to AZD1222 COVID-19 vaccine. The assay was immunoSEQ multiplex PCR, and TCRdb's table has in-frame clones only and misses some. The sample lists around 100,000 clones; less than 90% were seen once. The sequences come from peripheral blood, collected on day 0 of AZD1222 vaccination. Source of these receptors: an adult in good health.

The J gene is TRBJ1-2, the V gene TRBV6-2 or TRBV6-3; D is undetermined. V gave up 6 bases and J gave up 8 bases, with 28 bases separating them. The CDR3 loop spans 17 amino acids. From germline, CDR1 is MNHEY and CDR2 SVGEGT. The CDR3 DNA reads as TGTGCCAGCAGCCTTCCGGGTCGACCTAATCCTATGGACGGCTACACCTTC. This codes for CASSLPGRPNPMDGYTF.

This chain uses TRBV9 with TRBJ2-7; 7 bases are a match to TRBD1. The J segment lost 2 bases and the V segment lost 0 bases, leaving 2 bases of the junction unmatched. CDR1 is SGDLS, CDR2 YYNGEE, per germline. The CDR3 runs to 14 residues. This CDR3 is CASSVGDRPYEQYF. In DNA form, the CDR3 reads TGTGCCAGCAGCGTAGGGGACAGACCCTACGAGCAGTACTTC.

The chain uses TRBV6-2 or TRBV6-3 and TRBJ2-5; a possible D gene is TRBD2 (5 bases). Germline V CDR1 and CDR2: MNHEY, SVGEGT. The CDR3 spans 13 residues. The germline V and J ends were trimmed by 0 bases and 4 bases, with 6 bases remaining between them. The CDR3 reads CASSYSRVETQYF. CDR3 coding DNA: TGTGCCAGCAGTTACTCGAGGGTAGAGACCCAGTACTTC.

This clone is a singleton in its sample. The chain's CDR3 is CAWSDPGPLSEQYF. The DNA of the CDR3 is TGTGCCTGGAGTGATCCGGGACCCCTCTCCGAGCAGTACTTC. This chain joins TRBV30 and TRBJ2-7; the D gene could be TRBD1 or TRBD2 (5 bases each). This CDR3 contains 14 residues. Germline lookup yields CDR1 GTSNPN and CDR2 SVGIG (reference sequence). Trimming pared 1 base from V and 6 bases from J, leaving 16 bases between.

The chain joins TRBV7-2 to TRBJ1-4; no reliable D call. CDR1 and CDR2 (germline): SGHTA, FQGNSA. This CDR3 spans 15 amino acids. The V gene lost 2 bases and the J gene lost 8 bases, with 15 bases spanning the gap. CDR3 sequence: CASSLLGSMGEKLFF. As DNA, the CDR3 is TGTGCCAGCAGCTTACTGGGATCAATGGGGGAAAAACTGTTTTTT. The entire variable domain, with the rest obtained from reference TRBV7-2 and TRBJ1-4, is as follows: GAGVSQSPSNKVTEKGKDVELRCDPISGHTALYWYRQSLGQGLEFLIYFQGNSAPDKSGLPSDRFSAERTGGSVSTLTIQRTQQEDSAVYLCASSLLGSMGEKLFFGSGTQLSVL.

The rearrangement uses TRBV28 and TRBJ2-2; D might be TRBD2 (5 bases). V lost 7 bases to trimming and J lost 7 bases, with 13 bases between them. Germline assignment: CDR1 MDHEN and CDR2 SYDVKM. This CDR3 region has 13 residues. The CDR3 reads CASNVAGLGELFF. The CDR3 region has the DNA TGTGCCAGCAACGTTGCGGGTCTCGGGGAGCTGTTTTTT.

J is TRBJ2-7 and V is TRBV29-1; no definite D call. Trimming stripped 7 bases from V and 0 bases from J, with 16 bases between. This CDR3 has 14 amino acids. CDR1 SQVTM and CDR2 ANQGSEA come from the germline V gene. The CDR3 is CSALDFPNSYEQYF. In DNA form, the CDR3 reads TGCAGCGCCCTAGACTTTCCTAACTCCTACGAGCAGTACTTC.

J is TRBJ1-1 and V is TRBV7-9; D gene uncertain. Deletions cut 5 bases from V and 4 bases from J, with 11 bases between. The CDR3 consists of 13 residues. Germline CDR1 and CDR2: SEHNR and FQNEAQ (reference sequence). DNA of the CDR3: TGTGCCAGCAGCCGACAAATCGCCACTGAAGCTTTCTTT. Its protein product is CASSRQIATEAFF.

The CDR3 nucleotides are TGTGCCAGCACCCCTTGGAGAGGTAATGAAAAACTGTTTTTT. Its translation: CASTPWRGNEKLFF. The rearrangement links TRBV28 to TRBJ1-4, with D unresolved. Germline assignment: CDR1 MDHEN and CDR2 SYDVKM. V lost 7 bases to trimming and J lost 4 bases, with 13 bases between them. This CDR3 is built from 14 residues.

The chain combines TRBV3-1 (or the pseudogene TRBV3-2) with TRBJ1-1; the D is unclear. There are 14 residues in the CDR3. From germline, CDR1 is LGHDT and CDR2 YNNKEL (reference sequence). V shed 4 bases and J shed 4 bases, with 13 bases lying between them. Here the CDR3 reads CASSPRAAGTEAFF. The CDR3 DNA follows: TGTGCCAGCAGCCCGAGGGCGGCGGGCACTGAAGCTTTCTTT.

V is TRBV24-1 and J is TRBJ2-7, with 7 bases aligning to TRBD2. V shed 0 bases, J shed 0 bases, and the junction held 13 bases outside the gene matches. Germline V CDR1 and CDR2: KGHDR, SFDVKD. The CDR3 extends over 19 amino acids. This CDR3 is CATSDLWGRALISSYEQYF. DNA of the CDR3: TGTGCCACCAGTGATTTGTGGGGGAGGGCCTTAATAAGCTCCTACGAGCAGTACTTC.

The chain employs TRBV6-1 and TRBJ2-3, with TRBD2 matching 7 bases. The germline CDR1 and CDR2 sequences are MNHNS and SASEGT. The CDR3 consists of 15 residues. J lost 1 base, V lost 2 bases, and 3 bases had no gene match. CDR3 nucleotides: TGTGCCAGCAGTGAACGTGCGGGAGGCACAGATACGCAGTATTTT. Amino acid sequence: CASSERAGGTDTQYF.

This chain links TRBV27 with TRBJ1-1, with 8 bases lining up with TRBD1. Per the germline V gene, CDR1 is MNHEY and CDR2 is SMNVEV (reference sequence). CDR3 size: 14 residues. Trimming cost V 3 bases and J 1 base; bases outside gene matches: 1. CDR3 region: CASSFGTGNTEAFF. In DNA, the CDR3 is TGTGCCAGCAGTTTTGGGACAGGGAACACTGAAGCTTTCTTT.

The V gene is TRBV11-1, the J gene TRBJ1-1, with D perhaps TRBD1 (5 bases). Trimming took 4 bases from V and 5 from J, leaving 20 bases between them. This CDR3 has 16 residues. The V gene's germline CDR1 is SGHAT and CDR2 FQDESV (reference sequence). The CDR3 here is CASSSLGQRGRTEAFF. CDR3 nucleotides: TGTGCCAGCAGCTCCCTGGGTCAGCGGGGGAGGACTGAAGCTTTCTTT.